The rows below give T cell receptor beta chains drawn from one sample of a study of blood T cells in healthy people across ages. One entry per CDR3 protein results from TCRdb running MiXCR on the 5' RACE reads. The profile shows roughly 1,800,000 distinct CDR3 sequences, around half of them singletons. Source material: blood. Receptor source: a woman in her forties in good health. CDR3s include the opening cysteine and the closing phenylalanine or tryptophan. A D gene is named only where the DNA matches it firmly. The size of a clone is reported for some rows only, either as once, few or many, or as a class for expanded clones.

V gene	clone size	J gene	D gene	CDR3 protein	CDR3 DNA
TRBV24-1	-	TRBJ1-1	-	CATSDSSGAFF	TGTGCCACCAGTGACTCCTCTGGAGCTTTCTTT
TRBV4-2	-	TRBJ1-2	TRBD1	CASSQDQGAYYGYTF	TGTGCCAGCAGCCAAGATCAGGGGGCATACTATGGCTACACCTTC
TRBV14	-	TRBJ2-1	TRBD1	CANSHPRDRGRIRGRDEQFF	TGTGCCAACAGCCACCCGAGGGACAGGGGGCGGATCAGGGGTAGGGATGAGCAGTTCTTC
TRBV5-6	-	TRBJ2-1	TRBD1	CASSFNRDRYFNEQFF	TGTGCCAGCAGCTTTAATCGGGACAGGTACTTCAATGAGCAGTTCTTC
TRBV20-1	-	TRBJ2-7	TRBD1	CSAHLRDRGFNEQYF	TGCAGTGCTCATCTGCGGGACAGGGGTTTCAACGAGCAGTACTTC
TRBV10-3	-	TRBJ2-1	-	CAISEPKYNEQFF	TGTGCCATCAGTGAGCCAAAGTACAATGAGCAGTTCTTC
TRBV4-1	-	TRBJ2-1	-	CASSQEQDYNEQFF	TGCGCCAGCAGCCAAGAGCAAGATTACAATGAGCAGTTCTTC
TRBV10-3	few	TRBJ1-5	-	CAISDSPTNSQRHF	TGTGCCATCAGTGACAGCCCGACCAACTCGCAAAGGCATTTT
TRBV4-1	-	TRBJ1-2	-	CASSQAGTRLYGYTF	TGCGCCAGCAGCCAAGCCGGGACCCGACTATATGGCTACACCTTC
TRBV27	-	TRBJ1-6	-	CASSLSGFHYNSPLHF	TGTGCCAGCAGTTTATCGGGTTTCCACTATAATTCACCCCTCCACTTT
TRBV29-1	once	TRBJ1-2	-	CSGMGHQGYTF	TGCAGCGGTATGGGACATCAGGGCTACACCTTC
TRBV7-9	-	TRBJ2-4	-	CASSLPVIGNIQYF	TGTGCCAGCAGCTTACCAGTGATCGGAAACATTCAGTACTTC
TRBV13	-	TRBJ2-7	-	CASSLSTGTKQYF	TGTGCCAGCAGCTTAAGTACGGGGACGAAGCAGTACTTC
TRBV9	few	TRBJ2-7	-	CASSLSMRDVGEQYF	TGTGCCAGCAGCCTAAGTATGAGGGACGTGGGCGAGCAGTACTTC
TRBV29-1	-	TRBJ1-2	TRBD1	CSVVTGGHYGYTF	TGCAGCGTGGTCACAGGGGGCCACTATGGCTACACCTTC
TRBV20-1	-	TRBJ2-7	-	CSAYLNYEQYF	TGCAGTGCCTACCTAAACTACGAGCAGTACTTC
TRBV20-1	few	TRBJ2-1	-	CSALVRPLVPGEQFF	TGCAGTGCCTTGGTGAGACCTTTGGTTCCGGGTGAGCAGTTCTTC
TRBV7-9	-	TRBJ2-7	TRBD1	CASSENYQRGQGAHEQYF	TGTGCCAGCAGCGAGAACTACCAAAGAGGGCAGGGGGCCCACGAGCAGTACTTC
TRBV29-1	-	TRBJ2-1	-	CSVAQGSYNEQFF	TGCAGCGTTGCCCAGGGGTCCTACAATGAGCAGTTCTTC
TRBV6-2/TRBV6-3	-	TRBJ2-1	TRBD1	CASSYEWGTDYYNEQFF	TGTGCCAGCAGTTACGAGTGGGGGACAGATTACTACAATGAGCAGTTCTTC
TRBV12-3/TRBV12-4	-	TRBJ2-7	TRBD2	CASMASGYEQYF	TGTGCCAGCATGGCTAGCGGCTACGAGCAGTACTTC
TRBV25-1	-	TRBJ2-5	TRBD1	CASSRQGTHEQYF	TGTGCCAGCAGCCGACAGGGGACGCATGAGCAGTACTTC
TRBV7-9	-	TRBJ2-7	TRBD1	CASSRTGAVPGEQYF	TGTGCCAGCAGCCGAACAGGGGCCGTACCGGGGGAGCAGTACTTC
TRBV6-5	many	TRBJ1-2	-	CASRQNYGYTF	TGTGCCAGCAGACAGAACTATGGCTACACCTTC
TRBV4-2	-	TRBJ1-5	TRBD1	CASSQEVSETGHQPQHF	TGTGCCAGCAGCCAAGAGGTTTCGGAGACAGGGCATCAGCCCCAGCATTTT
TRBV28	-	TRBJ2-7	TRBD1	CASSHTGTGDYEQYF	TGTGCCAGCAGTCATACCGGGACAGGGGACTACGAGCAGTACTTC
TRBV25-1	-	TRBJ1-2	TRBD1	CASSKRDSHGYTF	TGTGCCAGCAGTAAGCGGGACAGCCATGGCTACACCTTC
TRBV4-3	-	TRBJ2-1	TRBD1	CASSQDSTGWPGEQFF	TGCGCCAGCAGCCAAGATTCGACAGGGTGGCCCGGTGAGCAGTTCTTC
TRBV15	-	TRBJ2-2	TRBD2	CATSRGSGGDTGELFF	TGTGCCACCAGCAGAGGTAGCGGGGGGGACACCGGGGAGCTGTTTTTT
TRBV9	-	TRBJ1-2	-	CASSPGLLESGYTF	TGTGCCAGCAGCCCGGGACTTTTAGAGAGTGGCTACACCTTC
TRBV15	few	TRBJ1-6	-	CATSRDWVLEGNSPLHF	TGTGCCACCAGCAGAGATTGGGTTCTCGAGGGTAATTCACCCCTCCACTTT
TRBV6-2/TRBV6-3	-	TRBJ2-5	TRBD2	CASSYSMDGGGPKETQYF	TGTGCCAGCAGTTACTCGATGGACGGCGGGGGACCAAAAGAGACCCAGTACTTC
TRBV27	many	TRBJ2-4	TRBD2	CASSLSGVAKNIQYF	TGTGCCAGCAGTTTAAGCGGGGTGGCCAAAAACATTCAGTACTTC
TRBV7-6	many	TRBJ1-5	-	CASSPGRNQPQHF	TGTGCCAGCAGCCCAGGCCGGAATCAGCCCCAGCATTTT
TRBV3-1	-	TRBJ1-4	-	CASSRPGQEKLFF	TGTGCCAGCAGTCGACCGGGACAAGAAAAACTGTTTTTT